The rows below give T cell receptor beta chains drawn from one sample of a study of CD8+ T cells in alopecia areata. Clones were sequenced by immunoSEQ multiplex PCR, and TCRdb holds only the in-frame ones, with some missing. The sample lists around 150,000 clones, about three fifths occurring once. The sample was CD4+ T cells sorted from blood. These receptors were obtained from a human donor in good health. The CDR3 runs from the conserved cysteine through the conserved F or W. Each record gives: V gene, J gene, clone size, D gene, CDR3 protein, CDR3 DNA. The D gene is left open where the match is weak. Expanded clones are given a class, and other clones once, few, many or no size at all.

TRBV5-6	TRBJ2-3	-	-	CASSLVAYTDTQYF	TGTGCCAGCAGCTTGGTTGCCTACACAGATACGCAGTATTTT
TRBV30	TRBJ2-1	few	-	CAWSVRGRVYNEQFF	TGTGCCTGGAGTGTCCGTGGGCGAGTCTACAATGAGCAGTTCTTC
TRBV29-1	TRBJ2-3	-	-	CSSFQGPDTQYF	TGCAGCTCATTCCAGGGCCCAGATACGCAGTATTTT
TRBV4-1	TRBJ2-1	-	-	CASSHHQQGSYNEQFF	TGCGCCAGCAGCCATCATCAACAGGGCTCCTACAATGAGCAGTTCTTC
TRBV5-1	TRBJ2-5	-	-	CASSLVGQSEETQYF	TGCGCCAGCAGCTTGGTAGGCCAGTCAGAAGAGACCCAGTACTTC
TRBV29-1	TRBJ2-5	few	-	CSVKAARGQETQYF	TGCAGCGTCAAAGCGGCGCGGGGACAAGAGACCCAGTACTTC
TRBV2	TRBJ2-3	-	TRBD1	CASSDLSQGDTQYF	TGTGCCAGCAGTGACCTCTCACAGGGGGATACGCAGTATTTT
TRBV10-3	TRBJ1-1	many	-	CAISGQLNTEAFF	TGTGCCATCAGCGGACAGCTGAACACTGAAGCTTTCTTT
TRBV5-1	TRBJ2-1	few	TRBD2	CASSLSGDYNEQFF	TGCGCCAGCAGCTTGAGCGGGGACTACAATGAGCAGTTCTTC
TRBV9	TRBJ2-7	-	TRBD1	CASSVGTGETFEQYF	TGTGCCAGCAGCGTAGGGACAGGGGAGACCTTCGAGCAGTACTTC
TRBV4-1	TRBJ2-4	few	-	CASSQLPLAKNIQYF	TGCGCCAGCAGCCAACTGCCCCTAGCCAAAAACATTCAGTACTTC
TRBV30	TRBJ2-4	few	-	CAWSVIFLREAKNIQYF	TGTGCCTGGAGTGTCATATTTTTACGGGAGGCCAAAAACATTCAGTACTTC
TRBV7-9	TRBJ2-5	few	-	CASSLMEIREETQYF	TGTGCCAGCAGCTTAATGGAGATTCGAGAAGAGACCCAGTACTTC
TRBV9	TRBJ2-7	-	-	CASSVEGGGYEQYF	TGTGCCAGCAGCGTAGAGGGGGGCGGCTACGAGCAGTACTTC
TRBV28	TRBJ2-7	few	-	CASRIDSSYEQYF	TGTGCCAGCAGGATCGACAGCTCCTACGAGCAGTACTTC
TRBV14	TRBJ2-1	many	-	CASSQWYNEQFF	TGTGCCAGCAGCCAGTGGTACAATGAGCAGTTCTTC
TRBV18	TRBJ1-5	once	-	CASSPQGSQPQHF	TGTGCCAGCTCACCGCAGGGGTCTCAGCCCCAGCATTTT
TRBV7-9	TRBJ2-1	-	-	CASSPTVGTYNEQFF	TGTGCCAGCAGCCCCACCGTGGGGACCTACAATGAGCAGTTCTTC
TRBV28	TRBJ1-2	-	-	CASGPLGKGYTF	TGTGCCAGCGGACCCCTGGGCAAAGGCTACACCTTC
TRBV2	TRBJ1-1	few	-	CASSEIPMTEAFF	TGTGCCAGCAGTGAAATTCCCATGACTGAAGCTTTCTTT
TRBV28	TRBJ2-1	few	-	CASSLIAYNEQFF	TGTGCCAGCAGTTTAATAGCCTACAATGAGCAGTTCTTC
TRBV4-1	TRBJ2-5	-	-	CASSQLTGSQETQYF	TGCGCCAGCAGCCAACTCACGGGTAGTCAAGAGACCCAGTACTTC
TRBV19	TRBJ1-5	-	TRBD1	CASRTGSDQPQHF	TGTGCCAGTAGGACAGGGTCTGATCAGCCCCAGCATTTT
TRBV5-1	TRBJ1-5	few	-	CASSLEHPNQPQHF	TGCGCCAGCAGCTTGGAACACCCGAATCAGCCCCAGCATTTT
TRBV29-1	TRBJ2-5	few	-	CSVESLMYQETQYF	TGCAGCGTTGAAAGTCTGATGTACCAAGAGACCCAGTACTTC
TRBV30	TRBJ2-2	-	-	CAWSLDGRSGELFF	TGTGCCTGGAGTCTTGATGGACGATCCGGGGAGCTGTTTTTT
TRBV25-1	TRBJ2-5	once	TRBD1	CASSGRTGPSHQYF	TGTGCCAGCAGTGGAAGGACAGGGCCCTCCCACCAGTACTTC
TRBV9	TRBJ2-6	few	TRBD1	CASSVEPRQGISGANVLTF	TGTGCCAGCAGCGTAGAACCAAGACAGGGGATCTCTGGGGCCAACGTCCTGACTTTC
TRBV10-3	TRBJ2-1	few	-	CAISARGNYNEQFF	TGTGCCATCAGTGCCCGGGGAAACTACAATGAGCAGTTCTTC
TRBV11-2	TRBJ1-1	-	-	CASSWAMTGAEAFF	TGTGCCAGCAGCTGGGCAATGACCGGCGCTGAAGCTTTCTTT
TRBV2	TRBJ2-1	once	TRBD2	CASSGTSGNYNEQFF	TGTGCCAGCAGTGGGACTAGCGGGAACTACAATGAGCAGTTCTTC
TRBV5-6	TRBJ2-7	few	-	CASSLMGGSYEQYF	TGTGCCAGCAGCTTGATGGGCGGTTCCTACGAGCAGTACTTC
TRBV7-9	TRBJ1-1	few	-	CASSLGVGPNTEAFF	TGTGCCAGCAGCTTAGGGGTAGGGCCGAACACTGAAGCTTTCTTT
TRBV29-1	TRBJ2-3	-	-	CSVVGHPDTQYF	TGCAGCGTTGTGGGACACCCAGATACGCAGTATTTT
TRBV9	TRBJ1-4	-	TRBD1	CASSGRQGRTNEKLFF	TGTGCCAGCAGCGGAAGACAGGGGAGGACTAATGAAAAACTGTTTTTT
TRBV29-1	TRBJ1-2	-	TRBD1	CSVESTGGGGYTF	TGCAGCGTTGAGTCGACAGGGGGAGGTGGCTACACCTTC
TRBV19	TRBJ2-1	few	TRBD1	CASSIGGQGTNEQFF	TGTGCCAGTAGTATTGGTGGACAGGGGACCAATGAGCAGTTCTTC
TRBV7-6	TRBJ2-5	-	-	CASSLQGWETQYF	TGTGCCAGCAGCTTGCAGGGCTGGGAGACCCAGTACTTC
TRBV27	TRBJ1-5	few	TRBD1	CASSQDRVNQPQHF	TGTGCCAGCAGTCAAGACAGGGTCAATCAGCCCCAGCATTTT